This TCR beta chain comes out of a study of T-cell reconstitution after alpha-beta-depleted transplantation in children. Comment on this clonotype: Its antigen is not identified.

As it was prepared, the TCRbeta library received unique molecular identifiers. TCRdb reanalysed the PCR reads using MiXCR and keeps one entry per CDR3 protein. Of approximately 980,000 distinct CDR3 sequences detected, roughly 29% appear once; the ten largest clones hold about 28%. V was trimmed by 0 bases and J by 6 bases, leaving 18 bases between them. In germline, CDR1 is DFQATT, CDR2 SNEGSKA (reference sequence). CDR3 length: 16 residues. General observations from the study: From surviving recipient T cells and thymic progenitors came the high day-60 TCRbeta diversity observed in some patients. At the one-year point after transplant, T-cell counts and TCRbeta diversity were found to come mostly from T cells that had been newly produced. Where alpha-beta T cells came from about two months after transplant was reportedly several hundred expanded graft clones.

This clonotype was sampled from a boy less than two years old who had a stem cell transplant for SCID, so the T cells may come from the graft donor. The sequences come from PBMCs, mostly from graft donor cells, collected 360 days after TCRalphabeta/CD19-depleted stem cell transplant. This chain uses TRBV20-1 with TRBJ2-1, with TRBD1 as a possible D gene (5 bases). CDR3 loop: CSARDGAFPGSNEQFF. The CDR3 region has the DNA TGCAGTGCTAGAGATGGGGCCTTCCCCGGGTCCAATGAGCAGTTCTTC.